The rows below give T cell receptor beta chains drawn from one sample of a study of beta chain features in type 1 diabetes. Method: immunoSEQ multiplex PCR; TCRdb's copy keeps in-frame clones and lacks some. The sample contains 500,000 to 800,000 clones, under 15% of which appear only once. Source material: naive CD4+ T cells from blood. The receptors were sampled from a man aged 25 to 40 with type 1 diabetes. Both conserved end residues are part of each CDR3. D genes are given only for firm matches. The size of a clone is reported for some rows only, either as once, few or many, or as a class for expanded clones.

NA TRBJ2-3 TRBV7-9 NA CAGGVGDTQYF TGTGCCGGGGGCGTCGGCGATACGCAGTATTTT
NA TRBJ2-5 TRBV30 NA CAWSPGASETQYF TGTGCCTGGAGTCCGGGGGCCTCTGAGACCCAGTACTTC
NA TRBJ1-4 TRBV27 NA CASRLQGVSEKLFF TGTGCCAGCAGACTACAGGGAGTTTCTGAAAAACTGTTTTTT
few TRBJ2-7 TRBV7-2 NA CASSLTRSIGSGEQYF TGTGCCAGCAGCCTTACCCGCTCGATCGGGTCCGGGGAGCAGTACTTC
NA TRBJ2-7 TRBV29-1 NA CSVLRSGGPSTGEQYF TGCAGCGTTCTGCGTTCTGGGGGACCGTCGACGGGGGAGCAGTACTTC
few TRBJ2-5 TRBV5-1 TRBD2 CASSLRLAGGSETQYF TGCGCCAGCAGCCTGAGACTAGCGGGGGGATCGGAGACCCAGTACTTC
NA TRBJ2-3 TRBV30 NA CACTTGSDTQYF TGTGCCTGTACCACAGGGTCAGATACGCAGTATTTT
NA TRBJ2-3 TRBV5-1 TRBD2 CASSLLSGGAVNTQYF TGCGCCAGCAGCTTGCTAAGCGGGGGGGCCGTCAATACGCAGTATTTT
NA TRBJ2-2 TRBV18 NA CASSPGTDTGELFF TGTGCCAGCTCACCAGGGACGGACACCGGGGAGCTGTTTTTT
NA TRBJ2-7 TRBV6-1 NA CASSERSRGYEQYF TGTGCCAGCAGTGAAAGGTCCCGGGGATACGAGCAGTACTTC
NA TRBJ2-7 TRBV9 TRBD1 CASSVGTGTYEQYF TGTGCCAGCAGCGTAGGGACAGGGACTTACGAGCAGTACTTC
few TRBJ2-5 TRBV7-6 NA CASSSRTIQETQYF TGTGCCAGCAGCTCACGGACTATCCAAGAGACCCAGTACTTC
few TRBJ2-3 TRBV29-1 TRBD1 CSVFLRGWTGGTDTQYF TGCAGCGTCTTTCTTCGTGGTTGGACAGGGGGCACAGATACGCAGTATTTT
few TRBJ2-5 TRBV7-2 TRBD2 CASSFRGGEGTQYF TGTGCCAGCAGCTTTAGGGGCGGGGAGGGGACCCAGTACTTC
few TRBJ2-3 TRBV5-1 NA CASSLILADTQYF TGCGCCAGCAGCTTGATACTTGCAGATACGCAGTATTTT
few TRBJ2-3 TRBV4-3 TRBD2 CASSQDGTSGGIDTQYF TGCGCCAGCAGCCAAGACGGGACTAGCGGGGGGATAGATACGCAGTATTTT
NA TRBJ2-1 TRBV7-2 TRBD1 CASSRKGQVDSYNEQFF TGTGCCAGCAGCCGAAAGGGACAGGTAGACTCCTACAATGAGCAGTTCTTC
few TRBJ1-2 TRBV5-1 NA CASSLDVFPGYGYTF TGCGCCAGCAGCTTGGACGTCTTTCCGGGCTATGGCTACACCTTC
NA TRBJ2-5 TRBV4-3 NA CASSQGVTRSGETQYF TGCGCCAGCAGCCAGGGGGTAACTCGGAGCGGTGAGACCCAGTACTTC
few TRBJ1-1 TRBV27 NA CASSFTREGEAFF TGTGCCAGCAGTTTTACCAGGGAAGGTGAAGCTTTCTTT
few TRBJ1-5 TRBV7-9 NA CASSLARNTDLLNQPQHF TGTGCCAGCAGCTTAGCTAGGAACACGGATCTGCTTAATCAGCCCCAGCATTTT
few TRBJ2-7 TRBV6-5 NA CASSYDGTGWGYEQYF TGTGCCAGCAGTTACGATGGCACAGGGTGGGGTTACGAGCAGTACTTC
NA TRBJ1-1 TRBV4-3 NA CASSQDGTVEAFF TGCGCCAGCAGCCAAGACGGGACGGTAGAAGCTTTCTTT
NA TRBJ2-6 TRBV18 NA CASSLIQGSSSGANVLTF TGTGCCAGCTCACTTATACAGGGTTCCTCCTCTGGGGCCAACGTCCTGACTTTC
NA TRBJ2-5 TRBV4-1 TRBD1 CASSQDLSGGRGHQETQYF TGCGCCAGCAGCCAAGATCTCTCCGGGGGCAGGGGGCATCAAGAGACCCAGTACTTC
NA TRBJ1-6 TRBV11-1 NA CASSLEGNYNSPLHF TGTGCCAGCAGCCTGGAAGGGAACTATAATTCACCCCTCCACTTT
few TRBJ2-4 TRBV28 TRBD1 CASSFTQGDIQYF TGTGCCAGCAGTTTTACGCAGGGGGACATTCAGTACTTC
few TRBJ2-1 TRBV7-8 NA CASSSPRAEQFF TGTGCCAGCAGCTCCCCCAGGGCCGAGCAGTTCTTC
NA TRBJ2-7 TRBV29-1 NA CSVEESKGLSYEQYF TGCAGCGTCGAAGAATCAAAGGGGCTATCCTACGAGCAGTACTTC
few TRBJ2-5 TRBV11-2 NA CASDRSGKTQYF TGTGCCAGCGATCGGTCCGGGAAGACCCAGTACTTC
few TRBJ2-1 TRBV10-3 NA CAISVRGGDSYNEQFF TGTGCCATCAGTGTTCGAGGGGGGGACTCCTACAATGAGCAGTTCTTC
NA TRBJ2-7 TRBV7-2 NA CASSLGIARVYEQYF TGTGCCAGCAGCTTAGGAATAGCCAGGGTCTACGAGCAGTACTTC
NA TRBJ2-5 TRBV7-9 TRBD2 CASSSHPVVAGTETQYF TGTGCCAGCAGCTCCCACCCTGTGGTAGCGGGGACAGAGACCCAGTACTTC
few TRBJ2-1 TRBV5-1 NA CASSPLGENEQFF TGCGCCAGCAGCCCCCTCGGGGAGAATGAGCAGTTCTTC
NA TRBJ1-3 TRBV6-6 TRBD1 CASNRNRGDGNTIYF TGTGCCAGCAATAGGAACAGGGGAGACGGAAACACCATATATTTT
NA TRBJ1-2 TRBV5-1 NA CASSLGQGSYGYTF TGCGCCAGCAGCTTGGGGCAGGGATCCTATGGCTACACCTTC
few TRBJ1-2 TRBV5-6 TRBD1 CASSRGQNYGYTF TGTGCCAGCAGCCGGGGACAGAACTATGGCTACACCTTC
few TRBJ2-7 TRBV2 TRBD1 CASSRTGGYEQYF TGTGCCAGCAGTAGGACAGGGGGCTACGAGCAGTACTTC
few TRBJ2-7 TRBV30 NA CAWIPPGRGYEQYF TGTGCCTGGATTCCCCCGGGACGGGGCTACGAGCAGTACTTC
few TRBJ1-3 TRBV5-1 NA CASSLGTTPINTIYF TGCGCCAGCAGCTTGGGGACAACTCCCATAAACACCATATATTTT
few TRBJ2-4 TRBV4-3 NA CASSQEFRDGGVIAKNIQYF TGCGCCAGCAGCCAAGAGTTCCGGGACGGAGGGGTTATAGCCAAAAACATTCAGTACTTC
NA TRBJ2-7 TRBV11-2 TRBD2 CASSLVVAGSYEQYF TGTGCCAGCAGCTTAGTGGTAGCGGGCTCCTACGAGCAGTACTTC
few TRBJ2-5 TRBV14 TRBD1 CASSQAGTGQETQYF TGTGCCAGCAGCCAAGCCGGGACAGGGCAAGAGACCCAGTACTTC
few TRBJ2-5 TRBV5-6 TRBD2 CASSLEGLVSETQYF TGTGCCAGCAGCTTGGAGGGACTAGTCTCCGAGACCCAGTACTTC
few TRBJ2-1 TRBV12-5 TRBD1 CASGGQGGEQFF TGTGCTAGTGGTGGACAGGGGGGCGAGCAGTTCTTC
NA TRBJ1-5 TRBV5-1 TRBD1 CASSLGTGYNQPQHF TGCGCCAGCAGCTTGGGGACAGGGTACAATCAGCCCCAGCATTTT
NA TRBJ2-3 TRBV9 NA CASSVRPSTDTQYF TGTGCCAGCAGCGTTCGACCAAGCACAGATACGCAGTATTTT
NA TRBJ1-2 TRBV6-6 NA CASSRGRDRRYGYTF TGTGCCAGCAGTAGAGGACGGGACCGCCGCTATGGCTACACCTTC
few TRBJ2-7 TRBV7-6 NA CASSSRGPEVVTGPHEQYF TGTGCCAGCAGCTCCCGTGGCCCCGAAGTAGTCACGGGCCCCCACGAGCAGTACTTC
NA TRBJ2-3 TRBV2 TRBD2 CASRASGLADTDTQYF TGTGCCAGCAGAGCGTCGGGACTAGCGGACACAGATACGCAGTATTTT
NA TRBJ2-6 TRBV28 NA CASSLTAPGANVLTF TGTGCCAGCAGCCTAACAGCACCTGGGGCCAACGTCCTGACTTTC
few TRBJ1-2 TRBV7-2 NA CASSLYRANYGYTF TGTGCCAGCAGTCTCTACAGGGCTAACTATGGCTACACCTTC
few TRBJ2-5 TRBV5-1 NA CASSSAETQYF TGCGCCAGCAGCTCTGCGGAGACCCAGTACTTC
few TRBJ2-5 TRBV30 NA CAWSTTSQETQYF TGTGCCTGGAGTACGACAAGCCAAGAGACCCAGTACTTC